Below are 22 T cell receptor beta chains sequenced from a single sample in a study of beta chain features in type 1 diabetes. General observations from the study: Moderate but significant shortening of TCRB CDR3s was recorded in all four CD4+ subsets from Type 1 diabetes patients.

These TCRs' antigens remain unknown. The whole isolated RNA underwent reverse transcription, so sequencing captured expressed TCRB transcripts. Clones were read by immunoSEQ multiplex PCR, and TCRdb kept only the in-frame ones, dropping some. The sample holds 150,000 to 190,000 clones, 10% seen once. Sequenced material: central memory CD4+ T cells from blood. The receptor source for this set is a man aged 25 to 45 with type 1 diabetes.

The CDR3 DNA is TGTGCCTGGAGGGGACTAGCGGGAGCCCAGTACCAAGAGACCCAGTACTTC. Amino acid sequence: CAWRGLAGAQYQETQYF. The V gene is TRBV30, the J gene TRBJ2-5; 14 bases match TRBD2. The V gene end was trimmed by 3 bases and the J gene end by 0 bases; junction bases not matched to a gene: 6. Germline V gene lookup returns CDR1 GTSNPN and CDR2 SVGIG (reference sequence). The CDR3 totals 17 residues.

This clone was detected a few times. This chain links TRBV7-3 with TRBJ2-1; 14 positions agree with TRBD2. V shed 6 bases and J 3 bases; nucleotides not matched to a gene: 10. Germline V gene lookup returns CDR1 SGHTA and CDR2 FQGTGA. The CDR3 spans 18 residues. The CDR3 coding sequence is TGTGCCAGCAGTCCGACTAGCGGGAGGGCTGGGGGCTACAATGAGCAGTTCTTC. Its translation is CASSPTSGRAGGYNEQFF.

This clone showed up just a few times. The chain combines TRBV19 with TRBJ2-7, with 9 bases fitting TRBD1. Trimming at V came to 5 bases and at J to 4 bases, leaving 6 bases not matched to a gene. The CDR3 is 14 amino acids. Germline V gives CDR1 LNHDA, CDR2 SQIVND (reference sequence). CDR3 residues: CASSPVGQGYEQYF. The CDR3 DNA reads TGTGCCAGTAGTCCCGTGGGACAGGGTTACGAGCAGTACTTC.

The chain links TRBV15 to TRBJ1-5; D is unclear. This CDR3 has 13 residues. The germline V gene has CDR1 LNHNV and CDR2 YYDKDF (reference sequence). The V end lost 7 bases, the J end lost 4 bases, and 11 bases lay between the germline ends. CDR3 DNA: TGTGCCACCACTTGGTCGACTAATCAGCCCCAGCATTTT. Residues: CATTWSTNQPQHF.

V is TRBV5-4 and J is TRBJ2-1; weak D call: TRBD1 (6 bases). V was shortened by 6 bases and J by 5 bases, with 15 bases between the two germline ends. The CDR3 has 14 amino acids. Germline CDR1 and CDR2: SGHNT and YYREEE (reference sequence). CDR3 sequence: CASKGTKSDNEQFF. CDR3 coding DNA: TGTGCCAGCAAAGGGACAAAGTCTGACAATGAGCAGTTCTTC.

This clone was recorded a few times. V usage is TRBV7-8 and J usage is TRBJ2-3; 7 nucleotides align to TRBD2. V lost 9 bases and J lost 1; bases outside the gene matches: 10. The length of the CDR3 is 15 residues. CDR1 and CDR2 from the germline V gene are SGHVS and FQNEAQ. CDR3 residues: CASHRVAGRTDTQYF. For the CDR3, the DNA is TGTGCCAGTCATCGAGTAGCGGGCCGCACAGATACGCAGTATTTT.

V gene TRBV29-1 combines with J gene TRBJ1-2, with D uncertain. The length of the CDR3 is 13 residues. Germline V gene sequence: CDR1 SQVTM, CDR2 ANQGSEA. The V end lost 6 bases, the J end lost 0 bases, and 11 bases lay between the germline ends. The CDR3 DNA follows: TGCAGCGTCCGGGAAGATACTAACTATGGCTACACCTTC. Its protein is CSVREDTNYGYTF.

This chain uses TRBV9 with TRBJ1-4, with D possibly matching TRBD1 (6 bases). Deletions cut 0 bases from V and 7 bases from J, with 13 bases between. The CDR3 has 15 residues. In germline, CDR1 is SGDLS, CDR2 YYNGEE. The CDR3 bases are TGTGCCAGCAGCGTAGCGGGGGGGCTGGTTGAAAAACTGTTTTTT. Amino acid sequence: CASSVAGGLVEKLFF.

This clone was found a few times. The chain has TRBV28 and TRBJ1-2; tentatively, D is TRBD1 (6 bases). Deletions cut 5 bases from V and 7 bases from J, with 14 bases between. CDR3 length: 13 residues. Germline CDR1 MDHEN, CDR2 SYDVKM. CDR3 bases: TGTGCCAGCAGTCCTGGGGGCGCGGGTGGCTACACCTTC. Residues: CASSPGGAGGYTF.

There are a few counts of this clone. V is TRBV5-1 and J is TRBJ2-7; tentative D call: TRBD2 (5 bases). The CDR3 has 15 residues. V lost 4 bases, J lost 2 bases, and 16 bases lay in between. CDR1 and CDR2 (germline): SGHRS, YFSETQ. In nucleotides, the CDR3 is TGCGCCAGCAGCGTCTCGGTGGACTCCACCTACGAGCAGTACTTC. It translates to CASSVSVDSTYEQYF.

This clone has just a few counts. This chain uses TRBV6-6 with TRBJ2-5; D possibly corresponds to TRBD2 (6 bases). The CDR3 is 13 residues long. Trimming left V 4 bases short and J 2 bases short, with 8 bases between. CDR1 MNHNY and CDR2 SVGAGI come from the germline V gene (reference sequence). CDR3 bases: TGTGCCAGCAGTTCGGGACTTCAAGAGACCCAGTACTTC. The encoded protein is CASSSGLQETQYF.

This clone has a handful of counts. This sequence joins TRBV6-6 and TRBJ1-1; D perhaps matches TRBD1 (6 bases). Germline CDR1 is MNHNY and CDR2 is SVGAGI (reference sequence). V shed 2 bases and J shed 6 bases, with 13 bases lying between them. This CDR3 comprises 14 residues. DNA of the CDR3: TGTGCCAGCAGTTACCCCAGGGGTAAGGCTGAAGCTTTCTTT. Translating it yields CASSYPRGKAEAFF.

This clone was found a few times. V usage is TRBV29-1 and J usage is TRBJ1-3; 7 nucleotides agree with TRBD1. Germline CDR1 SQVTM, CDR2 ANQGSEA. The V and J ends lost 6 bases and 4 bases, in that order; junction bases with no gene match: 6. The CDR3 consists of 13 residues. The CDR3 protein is CSVGMTGGNTIYF. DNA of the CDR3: TGCAGCGTGGGGATGACAGGGGGAAACACCATATATTTT.

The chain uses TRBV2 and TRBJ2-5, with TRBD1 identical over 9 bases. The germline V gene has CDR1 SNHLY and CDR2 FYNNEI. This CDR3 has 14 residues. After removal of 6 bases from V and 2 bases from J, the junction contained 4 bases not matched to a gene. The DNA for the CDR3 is TGTGCCAGCAGGGCAGGGACAGGGCAAGAGACCCAGTACTTC. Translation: CASRAGTGQETQYF.

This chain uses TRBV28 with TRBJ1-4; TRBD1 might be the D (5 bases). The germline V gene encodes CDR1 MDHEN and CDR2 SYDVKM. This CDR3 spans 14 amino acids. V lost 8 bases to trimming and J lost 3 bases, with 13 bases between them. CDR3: CASLTAGSNEKLFF. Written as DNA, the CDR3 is TGTGCCAGCCTTACCGCAGGGTCTAATGAAAAACTGTTTTTT. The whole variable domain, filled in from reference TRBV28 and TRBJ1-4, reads DVKVTQSSRYLVKRTGEKVFLECVQDMDHENMFWYRQDPGLGLRLIYFSYDVKMKEKGDIPEGYSVSREKKERFSLILESASTNQTSMYLCASLTAGSNEKLFFGSGTQLSVL.

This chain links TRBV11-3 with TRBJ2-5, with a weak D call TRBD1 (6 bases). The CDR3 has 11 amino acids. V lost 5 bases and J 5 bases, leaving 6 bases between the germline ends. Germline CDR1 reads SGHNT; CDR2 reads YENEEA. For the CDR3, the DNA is TGTGCCAGCAGCCAGGGGGAGACCCAGTACTTC. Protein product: CASSQGETQYF.

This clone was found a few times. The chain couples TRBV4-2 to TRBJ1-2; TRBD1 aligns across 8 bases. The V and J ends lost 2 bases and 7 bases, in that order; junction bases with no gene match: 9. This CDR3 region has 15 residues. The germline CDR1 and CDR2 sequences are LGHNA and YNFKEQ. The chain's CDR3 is CASSQFTQGAAGYTF. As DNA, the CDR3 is TGTGCCAGCAGCCAATTCACGCAGGGGGCAGCTGGCTACACCTTC.

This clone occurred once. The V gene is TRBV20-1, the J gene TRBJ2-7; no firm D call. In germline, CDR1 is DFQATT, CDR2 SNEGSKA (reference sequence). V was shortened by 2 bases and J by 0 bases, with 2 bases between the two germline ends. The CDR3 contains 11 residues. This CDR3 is CSARYSYEQYF. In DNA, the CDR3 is TGCAGTGCTAGATACTCCTACGAGCAGTACTTC.

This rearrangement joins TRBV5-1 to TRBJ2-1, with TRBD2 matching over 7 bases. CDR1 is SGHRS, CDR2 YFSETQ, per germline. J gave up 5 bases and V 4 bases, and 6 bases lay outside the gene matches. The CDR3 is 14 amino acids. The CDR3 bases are TGCGCCAGCAGCCCGGCTAGCGGACACAATGAGCAGTTCTTC. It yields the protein CASSPASGHNEQFF.

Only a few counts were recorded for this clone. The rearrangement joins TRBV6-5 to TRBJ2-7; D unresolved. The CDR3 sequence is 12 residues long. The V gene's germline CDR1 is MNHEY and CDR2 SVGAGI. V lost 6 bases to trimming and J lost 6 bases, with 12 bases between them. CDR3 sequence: CASRPGSGEQYF. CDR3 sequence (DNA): TGTGCCAGCAGACCCGGGTCGGGCGAGCAGTACTTC.

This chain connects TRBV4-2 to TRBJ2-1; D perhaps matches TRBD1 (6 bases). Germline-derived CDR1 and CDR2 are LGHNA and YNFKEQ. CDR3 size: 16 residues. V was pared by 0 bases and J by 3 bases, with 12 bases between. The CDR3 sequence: CASSQEQGRDYNEQFF. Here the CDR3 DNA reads TGTGCCAGCAGCCAAGAACAGGGACGGGACTACAATGAGCAGTTCTTC.

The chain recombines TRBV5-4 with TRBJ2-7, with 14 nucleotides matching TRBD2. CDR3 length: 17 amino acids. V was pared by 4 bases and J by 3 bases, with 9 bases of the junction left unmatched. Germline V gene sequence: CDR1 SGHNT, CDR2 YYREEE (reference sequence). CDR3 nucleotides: TGTGCCAGCAGCCCCGGGACTAGCGGGAGAGGACTCTACGAGCAGTACTTC. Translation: CASSPGTSGRGLYEQYF.